Presented here are 10 T cell receptor beta chains from one specimen sequenced in a study of cytomegalovirus exposure and HLA in healthy donors. The PCR had 60 Vbeta and 13 Jbeta primers. The assay was immunoSEQ multiplex PCR, and TCRdb's table has in-frame clones only and misses some. The table lists over 100,000 clones, around 63% of them singletons. What was sequenced was PBMCs. The receptor source for this set is a man aged 40-55 years in good health and CMV-seropositive.

The chain combines TRBV5-4 with TRBJ1-1, with unresolved D. The CDR3 has 14 amino acids. Deletions cut 0 bases from V and 6 bases from J, with 12 bases between. Per germline, CDR1 SGHNT and CDR2 YYREEE (reference sequence). In DNA form, the CDR3 reads TGTGCCAGCAGCTTGGGGTCTTTTCAGGCTGAAGCTTTCTTT. Its protein is CASSLGSFQAEAFF.

V and J are TRBV7-2 and TRBJ2-7, with 9 positions matching TRBD2. V lost 2 bases to trimming and J lost 1 base; unmatched junction nucleotides: 3. This CDR3 is 15 amino acids long. In germline, CDR1 is SGHTA, CDR2 FQGNSA. The CDR3 region is CASSLRLAVSYEQYF. The CDR3 bases are TGTGCCAGCAGCTTAAGACTAGCGGTTTCCTACGAGCAGTACTTC.

V is TRBV7-2 and J is TRBJ2-5; TRBD2 might be the D (6 bases). Per the germline V gene, CDR1 is SGHTA and CDR2 is FQGNSA. Trimming pared 2 bases from V and 4 bases from J, leaving 11 bases between. CDR3 length: 14 amino acids. The CDR3 coding sequence is TGTGCCAGCAGCTTAATGCAGGGAGGAGAGACCCAGTACTTC. The encoded protein is CASSLMQGGETQYF.

The chain carries TRBV25-1 and TRBJ2-1, with D possibly matching TRBD2 (6 bases). CDR1 and CDR2 (germline): MGHDK, SYGVNS. This CDR3 is 16 amino acids long. V was clipped by 1 base and J by 1 base, with 11 bases between them. Here the CDR3 reads CASSELVAVSYNEQFF. Written as DNA, the CDR3 is TGTGCCAGCAGTGAATTGGTAGCGGTATCCTACAATGAGCAGTTCTTC.

This clone is judged medium-sized. J is TRBJ1-3 and V is TRBV2, with TRBD1 identical over 7 bases. The trim removed 5 bases at V and 2 bases at J, leaving 3 bases unmatched. The CDR3 runs 14 residues. Germline V gene data show CDR1 as SNHLY and CDR2 as FYNNEI. This CDR3 reads CASSLDRAGNTIYF. Written as DNA, the CDR3 is TGTGCCAGCAGTTTAGACAGGGCTGGAAACACCATATATTTT. The variable domain in full, with the rest retrieved from reference TRBV2 and TRBJ1-3, is EPEVTQTPSHQVTQMGQEVILRCVPISNHLYFYWYRQILGQKVEFLVSFYNNEISEKSEIFDDQFSVERPDGSNFTLKIRSTKLEDSAMYFCASSLDRAGNTIYFGEGSWLTVV.

This chain uses TRBV6-1 with TRBJ1-3, with D hard to call. The V and J ends lost 7 bases and 6 bases respectively, with 19 bases between them. The CDR3 sequence is 15 residues long. Germline V gene sequence: CDR1 MNHNS, CDR2 SASEGT. The CDR3 sequence: CASNPARVLENTIYF. CDR3 bases: TGTGCCAGCAACCCCGCACGGGTTCTGGAAAACACCATATATTTT.

The sample holds a few counts of this clone. This is likely a read error, given that the CDR3 carries no conserved phenylalanine or tryptophan at its end. It is unclear where the CDR3 begins or ends on the DNA, so no DNA is shown, and the CDR3 is as TCRdb lists it. The V call is TRBV6-5, the J call TRBJ1-5; the listed D gene, TRBD1, was not tested against the DNA. Counting both end residues, the CDR3 totals 16 amino acids. The germline V gene encodes CDR1 MNHEY and CDR2 SVGAGI. CDR3 residues: CASSYSIEGADSNLLI.

The CDR3 DNA reads as TGTGCCACCAGCAGACCCAGGACAGGGACCACTGAAGCTTTCTTT. Its protein product is CATSRPRTGTTEAFF. The chain couples TRBV15 to TRBJ1-1; 8 bases agree with TRBD1. The V gene's germline CDR1 is LNHNV and CDR2 YYDKDF (reference sequence). The CDR3 is made up of 15 amino acids. The junction had 6 bases not matched to a gene; V was cut back by 2 bases and J by 4 bases.

The J gene is TRBJ2-3, the V gene TRBV4-1; 8 nucleotides match TRBD2. CDR3 length equals 14 residues. V lost 6 bases, J lost 5 bases, and 7 bases stayed unmatched. Germline V gene lookup returns CDR1 MGHRA and CDR2 YSYEKL. Written as DNA, the CDR3 is TGCGCCAGCAGGGAAGCGGGGGCCCGAGATACGCAGTATTTT. The encoded protein is CASREAGARDTQYF.

The rearrangement uses TRBV19 and TRBJ2-7; 10 bases line up with TRBD2. This CDR3 spans 15 amino acids. Germline CDR1 and CDR2: LNHDA and SQIVND (reference sequence). The junction had 8 bases not matched to a gene; V was cut back by 4 bases and J by 5 bases. The DNA of the CDR3 is TGTGCCAGTAGTACCGTCCTAGCGGGGGAGGACGAGCAGTACTTC. This translates into CASSTVLAGEDEQYF.